These T cell receptor beta chains were read from a single sample in a study of regulatory T cells in long-lasting Graves disease. TCRdb passed the multiplex PCR reads through MiXCR, listing each CDR3 protein once. The sample includes about 310,000 distinct CDR3 sequences, about a sixth of them seen just once. The input for sequencing was peripheral blood mononuclear cells (PBMCs), taken at new diagnosis, from a patient treated with antithyroid drugs. Receptors were obtained from a female donor with Graves disease. Each CDR3 is given with its conserved first and last residue. The order of the fields is CDR3 protein, V gene, CDR3 length.

CATRGTETYEQYF TRBV10-3 13
CSGKLGNEQFF TRBV29-1 11
CASSLGFPGHSYEQYF TRBV12-3/TRBV12-4 16
CSARGGGGYTGELFF TRBV20-1 15
CASSMGRGMNTEAFF TRBV13 15
CASSPTTGGQYF TRBV7-9 12
CASSISGTGELFF TRBV19 13
CASSTLGLAGGTDTQYF TRBV5-8 17
CSASPKWGGGLNYEQYF TRBV20-1 17
CASRGGGGKTQYF TRBV6-1 13
CASRPSDRSYEQYF TRBV7-2 14
CASTPRAAPSGNIQYF TRBV27 16
CATTEVGSRYEQYF TRBV7-2 14
CASSERWDGGSNEQFF TRBV6-1 16
CASHRDRTPRLTEAFF TRBV6-2/TRBV6-3 16
CASSLEGTHPNYGYTF TRBV7-9 16
CATSDSGRPYNEQFF TRBV24-1 15
CSAPGEDSNNEQFF TRBV20-1 14
CSARSAEANYGYTF TRBV20-1 14
CASSLYRLRGEQFF TRBV7-8 14
CSVDRGVSYTF TRBV29-1 11
CASSVDWGGDTQYF TRBV2 14
CASSPGDRSSYEQYF TRBV12-3/TRBV12-4 15
CASSYSGAANTGELFF TRBV6-2/TRBV6-3 16
CSVLAEDNEQFF TRBV20-1 12
CSVGTGAGYGYTF TRBV29-1 13
CAWSRTSGPQHF TRBV30 12
CSARTSGISEQYF TRBV20-1 13
CASSLDRGRKTQYF TRBV7-8 14
CASSFWTGVNNEQFF TRBV27 15
CASSLERGGTQYF TRBV12-3/TRBV12-4 13
CASRWDVRLGGKLFF TRBV28 15
CASSQEGVAGNYNEQFF TRBV4-1 17
CASSLVRGQSGELFF TRBV7-9 15
CASSASGFGYTF TRBV28 12
CASTSTETSEQYF TRBV10-3 13
CASSPRESITDTQYF TRBV7-2 15
CASSGLAGNYNEQFF TRBV6-1 15
CASSFPSPVLSWNTEAFF TRBV28 18
CATSDGSGGEQYF TRBV24-1 13
CASRPPTWVRATYEQYF TRBV7-9 17
CASSLDRGYFYEQFF TRBV13 15
CASSELGQGEAFF TRBV25-1 13
CASSSPGTSGREDTQYF TRBV27 17
CASSLVGRNYGYTF TRBV5-8 14
CASSYSHYEQYF TRBV6-5 12